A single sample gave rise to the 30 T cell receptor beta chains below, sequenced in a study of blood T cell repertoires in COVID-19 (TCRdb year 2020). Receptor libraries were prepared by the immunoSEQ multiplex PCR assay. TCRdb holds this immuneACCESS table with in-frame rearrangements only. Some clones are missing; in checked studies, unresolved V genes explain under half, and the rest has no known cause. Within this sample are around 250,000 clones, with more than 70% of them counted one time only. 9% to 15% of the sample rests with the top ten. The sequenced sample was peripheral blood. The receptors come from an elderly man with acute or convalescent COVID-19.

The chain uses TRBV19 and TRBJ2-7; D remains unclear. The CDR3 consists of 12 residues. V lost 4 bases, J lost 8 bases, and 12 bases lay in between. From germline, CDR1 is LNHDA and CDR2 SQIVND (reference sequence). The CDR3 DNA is TGTGCCAGTAGTACCAACCACATGCAGCAGTACTTC. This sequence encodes CASSTNHMQQYF.

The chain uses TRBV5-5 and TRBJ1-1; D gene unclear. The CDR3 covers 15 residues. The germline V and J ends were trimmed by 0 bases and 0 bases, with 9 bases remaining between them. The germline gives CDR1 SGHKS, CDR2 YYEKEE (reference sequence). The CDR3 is CASSLDPRVNTEAFF. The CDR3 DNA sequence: TGTGCCAGCAGCTTGGATCCTCGGGTGAACACTGAAGCTTTCTTT.

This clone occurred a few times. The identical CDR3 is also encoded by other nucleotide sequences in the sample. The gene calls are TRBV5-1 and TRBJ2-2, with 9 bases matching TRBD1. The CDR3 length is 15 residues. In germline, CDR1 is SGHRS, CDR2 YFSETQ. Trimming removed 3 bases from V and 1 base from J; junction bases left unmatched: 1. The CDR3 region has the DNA TGCGCCAGCAGCTGGGGACAGGGGAACACCGGGGAGCTGTTTTTT. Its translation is CASSWGQGNTGELFF.

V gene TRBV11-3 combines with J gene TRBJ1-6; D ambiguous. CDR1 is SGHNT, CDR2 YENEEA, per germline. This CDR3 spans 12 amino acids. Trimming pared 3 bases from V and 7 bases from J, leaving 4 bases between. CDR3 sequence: CASSFENSPLHF. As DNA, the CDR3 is TGTGCCAGCAGCTTCGAGAATTCACCCCTCCACTTT.

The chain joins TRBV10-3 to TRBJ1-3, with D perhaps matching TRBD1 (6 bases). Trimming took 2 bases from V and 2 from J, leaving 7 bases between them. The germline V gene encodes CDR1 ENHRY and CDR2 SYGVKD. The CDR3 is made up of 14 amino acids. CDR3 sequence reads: CAISERTAGNTIYF. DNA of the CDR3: TGTGCCATCAGTGAGAGGACAGCTGGAAACACCATATATTTT.

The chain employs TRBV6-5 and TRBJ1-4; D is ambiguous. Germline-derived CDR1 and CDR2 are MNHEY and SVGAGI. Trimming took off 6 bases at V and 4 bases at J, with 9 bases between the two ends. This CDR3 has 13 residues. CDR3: CASSGVRNEKLFF. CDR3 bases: TGTGCCAGCAGCGGAGTACGTAATGAAAAACTGTTTTTT.

The CDR3 DNA reads as TGTGCCAGCAGCCAACAGATAATGAACACTGAAGCTTTCTTT. Its protein product is CASSQQIMNTEAFF. The rearrangement links TRBV6-5 to TRBJ1-1; D gene unclear. The V and J ends lost 6 bases and 0 bases respectively, with 11 bases between them. The CDR3 consists of 14 residues. Germline CDR1 and CDR2: MNHEY and SVGAGI.

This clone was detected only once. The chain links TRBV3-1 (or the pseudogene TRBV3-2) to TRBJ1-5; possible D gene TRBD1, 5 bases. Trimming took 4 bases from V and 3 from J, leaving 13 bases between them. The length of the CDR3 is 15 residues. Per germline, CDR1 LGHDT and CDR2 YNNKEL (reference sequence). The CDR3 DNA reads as TGTGCCAGCAGCCCCTCGGGGGGGATCAATCAGCCCCAGCATTTT. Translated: CASSPSGGINQPQHF.

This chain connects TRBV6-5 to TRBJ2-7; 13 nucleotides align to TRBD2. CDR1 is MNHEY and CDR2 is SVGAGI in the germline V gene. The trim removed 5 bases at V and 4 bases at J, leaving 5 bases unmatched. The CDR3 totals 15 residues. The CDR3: CASSPGLAGVYEQYF. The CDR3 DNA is TGTGCCAGCAGTCCCGGACTAGCGGGAGTTTACGAGCAGTACTTC.

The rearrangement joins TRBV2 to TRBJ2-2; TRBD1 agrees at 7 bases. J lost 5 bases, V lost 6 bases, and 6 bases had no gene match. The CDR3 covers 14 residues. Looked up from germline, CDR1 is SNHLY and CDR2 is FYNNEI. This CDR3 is CASSGTVLTGELFF. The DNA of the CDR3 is TGTGCCAGCAGCGGGACAGTCTTGACCGGGGAGCTGTTTTTT.

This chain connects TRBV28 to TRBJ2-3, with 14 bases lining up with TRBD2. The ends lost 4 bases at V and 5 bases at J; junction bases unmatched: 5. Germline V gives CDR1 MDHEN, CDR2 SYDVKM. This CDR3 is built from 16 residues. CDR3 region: CASSSGTSGGQDTQYF. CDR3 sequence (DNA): TGTGCCAGCAGTTCCGGGACTAGCGGGGGCCAAGATACGCAGTATTTT.

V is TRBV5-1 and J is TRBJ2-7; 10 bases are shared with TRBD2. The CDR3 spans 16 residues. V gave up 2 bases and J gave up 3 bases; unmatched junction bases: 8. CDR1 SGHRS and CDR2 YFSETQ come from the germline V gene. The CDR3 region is CASSFRSASGSYEQYF. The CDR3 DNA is TGCGCCAGCAGCTTCCGGTCGGCTAGCGGGAGCTACGAGCAGTACTTC. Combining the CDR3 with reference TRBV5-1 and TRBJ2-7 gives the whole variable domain KAGVTQTPRYLIKTRGQQVTLSCSPISGHRSVSWYQQTPGQGLQFLFEYFSETQRNKGNFPGRFSGRQFSNSRSEMNVSTLELGDSALYLCASSFRSASGSYEQYFGPGTRLTVT.

For the CDR3, the DNA is TGTGCCAGCAGCCAAGTGGGATGGGGCGAGGGCACAGATACGCAGTATTTT. Translation: CASSQVGWGEGTDTQYF. The chain has TRBV4-2 and TRBJ2-3; maybe TRBD1 (5 bases). Germline values: CDR1 LGHNA, CDR2 YNFKEQ. The V end lost 1 base, the J end lost 1 base, and 15 bases lay between the germline ends. CDR3 length: 17 residues.

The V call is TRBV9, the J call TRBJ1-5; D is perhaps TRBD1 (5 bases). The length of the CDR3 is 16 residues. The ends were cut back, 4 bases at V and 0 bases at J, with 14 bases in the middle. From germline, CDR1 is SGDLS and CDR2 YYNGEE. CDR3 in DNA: TGTGCCAGCAGCCTCGGGACGGGGGATAGCAATCAGCCCCAGCATTTT. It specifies CASSLGTGDSNQPQHF.

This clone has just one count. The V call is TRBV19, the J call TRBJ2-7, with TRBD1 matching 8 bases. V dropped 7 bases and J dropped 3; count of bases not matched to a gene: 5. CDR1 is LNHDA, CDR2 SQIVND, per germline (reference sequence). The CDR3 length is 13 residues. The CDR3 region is CASKETGVYEQYF. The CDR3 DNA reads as TGTGCCAGTAAAGAGACAGGGGTCTACGAGCAGTACTTC. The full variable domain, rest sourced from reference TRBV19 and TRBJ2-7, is DGGITQSPKYLFRKEGQNVTLSCEQNLNHDAMYWYRQDPGQGLRLIYYSQIVNDFQKGDIAEGYSVSREKKESFPLTVTSAQKNPTAFYLCASKETGVYEQYFGPGTRLTVT.

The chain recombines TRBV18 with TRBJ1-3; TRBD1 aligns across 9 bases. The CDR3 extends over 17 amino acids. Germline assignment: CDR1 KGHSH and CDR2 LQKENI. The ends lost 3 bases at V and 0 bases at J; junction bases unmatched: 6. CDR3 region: CASSPIGTGSSGNTIYF. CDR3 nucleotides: TGTGCCAGCTCACCCATAGGGACAGGGAGCTCTGGAAACACCATATATTTT.

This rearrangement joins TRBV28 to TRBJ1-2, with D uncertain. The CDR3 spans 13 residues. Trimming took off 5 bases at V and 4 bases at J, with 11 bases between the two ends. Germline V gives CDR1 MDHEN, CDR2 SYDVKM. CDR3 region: CASSGSGVYGYTF. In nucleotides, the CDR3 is TGTGCCAGCAGTGGGAGCGGGGTCTATGGCTACACCTTC.

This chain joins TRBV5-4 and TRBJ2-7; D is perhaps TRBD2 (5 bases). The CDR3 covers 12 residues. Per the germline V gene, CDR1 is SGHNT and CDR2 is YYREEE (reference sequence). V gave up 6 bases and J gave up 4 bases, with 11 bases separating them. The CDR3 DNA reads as TGTGCCAGCACTGACACGGGGTACGAGCAGTACTTC. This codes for CASTDTGYEQYF.

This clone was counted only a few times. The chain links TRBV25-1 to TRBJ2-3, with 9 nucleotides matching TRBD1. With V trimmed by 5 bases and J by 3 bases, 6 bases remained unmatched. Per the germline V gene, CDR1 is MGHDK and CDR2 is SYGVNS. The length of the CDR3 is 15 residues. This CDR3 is CASSRPGTGTDTQYF. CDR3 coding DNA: TGTGCCAGCAGTCGTCCGGGGACAGGGACAGATACGCAGTATTTT.

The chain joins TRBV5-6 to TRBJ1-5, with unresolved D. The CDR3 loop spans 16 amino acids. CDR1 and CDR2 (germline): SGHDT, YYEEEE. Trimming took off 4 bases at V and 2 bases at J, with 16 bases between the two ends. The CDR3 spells CASSPGGPMGNQPQHF. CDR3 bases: TGTGCCAGCAGCCCTGGTGGCCCGATGGGCAATCAGCCCCAGCATTTT.

This CDR3 is CASRARREGPYNEQFF. CDR3 sequence (DNA): TGTGCCAGCAGAGCCCGACGGGAGGGCCCCTACAATGAGCAGTTCTTC. The chain couples TRBV27 to TRBJ2-1; 8 bases are shared with TRBD2. Germline V gives CDR1 MNHEY, CDR2 SMNVEV (reference sequence). The CDR3 contains 16 residues. V shed 6 bases and J 2 bases; nucleotides not matched to a gene: 9.

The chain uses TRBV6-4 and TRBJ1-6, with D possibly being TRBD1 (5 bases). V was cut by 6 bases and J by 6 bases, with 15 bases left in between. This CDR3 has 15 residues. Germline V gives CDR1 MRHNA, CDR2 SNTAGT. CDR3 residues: CASSAEGRANSPLHF. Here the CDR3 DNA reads TGTGCCAGCAGCGCGGAGGGCAGGGCTAATTCACCCCTCCACTTT.

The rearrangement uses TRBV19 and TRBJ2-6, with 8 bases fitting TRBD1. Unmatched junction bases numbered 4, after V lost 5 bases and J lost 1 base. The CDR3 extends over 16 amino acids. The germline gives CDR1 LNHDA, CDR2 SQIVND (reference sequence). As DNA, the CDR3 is TGTGCCAGTAGTGGACAGGGATCATCTGGGGCCAACGTCCTGACTTTC. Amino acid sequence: CASSGQGSSGANVLTF.

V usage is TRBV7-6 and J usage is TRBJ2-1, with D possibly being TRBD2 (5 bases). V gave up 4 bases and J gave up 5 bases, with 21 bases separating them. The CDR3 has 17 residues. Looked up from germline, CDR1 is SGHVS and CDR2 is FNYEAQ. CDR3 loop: CASSSILGRRVNNEQFF. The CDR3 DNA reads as TGTGCCAGCAGCTCGATACTGGGTCGGCGGGTAAACAATGAGCAGTTCTTC.

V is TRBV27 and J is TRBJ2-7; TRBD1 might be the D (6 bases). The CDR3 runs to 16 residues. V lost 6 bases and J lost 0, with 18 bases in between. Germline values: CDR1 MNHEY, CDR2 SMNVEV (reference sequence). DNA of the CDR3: TGTGCCAGCAGCGCACTACAGGGAATTCTCTCCTACGAGCAGTACTTC. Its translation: CASSALQGILSYEQYF.

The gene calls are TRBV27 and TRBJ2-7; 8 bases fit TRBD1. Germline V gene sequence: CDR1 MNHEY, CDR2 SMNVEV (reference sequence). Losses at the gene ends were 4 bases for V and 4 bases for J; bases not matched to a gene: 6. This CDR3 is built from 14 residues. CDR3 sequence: CASSSSGGPYEQYF. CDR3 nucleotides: TGTGCCAGCAGTTCGTCAGGGGGCCCGTACGAGCAGTACTTC.

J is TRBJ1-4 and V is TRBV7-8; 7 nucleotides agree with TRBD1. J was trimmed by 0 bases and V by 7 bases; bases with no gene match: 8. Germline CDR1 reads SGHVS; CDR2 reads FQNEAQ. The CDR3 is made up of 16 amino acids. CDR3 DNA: TGTGCCAGCAAGCTCCTTACAGGGGCAACTAATGAAAAACTGTTTTTT. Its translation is CASKLLTGATNEKLFF.

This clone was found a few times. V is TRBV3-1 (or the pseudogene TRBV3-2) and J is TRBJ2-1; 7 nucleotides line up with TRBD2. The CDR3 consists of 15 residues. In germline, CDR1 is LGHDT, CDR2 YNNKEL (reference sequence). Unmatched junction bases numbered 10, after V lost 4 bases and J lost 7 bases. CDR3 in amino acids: CASSPRGRAANEQFF. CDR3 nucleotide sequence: TGTGCCAGCAGCCCCCGAGGGAGGGCCGCTAATGAGCAGTTCTTC.

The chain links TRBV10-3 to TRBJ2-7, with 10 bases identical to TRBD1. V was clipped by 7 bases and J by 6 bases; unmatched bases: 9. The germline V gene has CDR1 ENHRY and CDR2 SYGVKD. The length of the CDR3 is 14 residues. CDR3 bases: TGTGCCATCACCCGACAGGGGGCTCTTGGCGAGCAGTACTTC. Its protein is CAITRQGALGEQYF.

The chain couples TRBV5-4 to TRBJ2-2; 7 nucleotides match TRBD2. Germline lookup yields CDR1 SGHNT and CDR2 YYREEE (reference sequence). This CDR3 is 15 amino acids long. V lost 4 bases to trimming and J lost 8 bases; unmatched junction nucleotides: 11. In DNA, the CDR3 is TGTGCCAGCAGCGAATCGGCGGGAGTGGGTGGGGAGCTGTTTTTT. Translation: CASSESAGVGGELFF.